This T cell receptor beta chain derives from a study of tissue T cells after allogeneic stem cell transplantation. Overall study: Pathologist H&E review favored samples with visible lymphocytes for sequencing among multiple samples.

Whole-study findings and limits: Anatomically similar tissues had similar TCR repertoires within each patient.

This CDR3 comprises 14 residues. CDR1 and CDR2 (germline): MNHEY, SMNVEV (reference sequence). V lost 2 bases and J lost 1, with 9 bases in between. CDR3 sequences, V/J genes, frequencies and template counts came from survey-depth TCRbeta sequencing. Sequencing was performed with immunoSEQ multiplex PCR; in TCRdb, only in-frame clones are kept and a portion is missing. The sample comprises about 12,000 clones, roughly 70% of which are singletons, and approximately 14% rests with the top ten. Concerning this clone itself: The antigen is not known.

Sequenced material: tissue from the right colon, taken at autopsy. This TCR was sampled from a woman aged 18 to 55 with breast cancer. The chain has TRBV27 and TRBJ2-7, with D unclear. In DNA, the CDR3 is TGTGCCAGCAGTTTAGAGAGACTGTCCTACGAGCAGTACTTC. It encodes CASSLERLSYEQYF.